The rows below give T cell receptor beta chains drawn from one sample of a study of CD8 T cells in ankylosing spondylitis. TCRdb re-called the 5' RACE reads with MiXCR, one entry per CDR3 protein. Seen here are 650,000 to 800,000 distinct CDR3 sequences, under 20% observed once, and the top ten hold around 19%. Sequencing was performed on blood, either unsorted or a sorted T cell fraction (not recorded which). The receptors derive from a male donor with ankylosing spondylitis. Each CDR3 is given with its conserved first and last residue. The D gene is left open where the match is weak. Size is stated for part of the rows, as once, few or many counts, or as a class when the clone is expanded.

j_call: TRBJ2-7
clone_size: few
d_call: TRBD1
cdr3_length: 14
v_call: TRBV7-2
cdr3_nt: TGTGCCAGCAGCTCGGACAGGGGGCTACACGAGCAGTACTTC
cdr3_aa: CASSSDRGLHEQYF

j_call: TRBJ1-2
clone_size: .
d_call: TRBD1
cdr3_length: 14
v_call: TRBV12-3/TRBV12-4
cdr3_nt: TGTGCCAGCAGACAAGACAGGGGGCGAAGCGGCTACACCTTC
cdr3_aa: CASRQDRGRSGYTF

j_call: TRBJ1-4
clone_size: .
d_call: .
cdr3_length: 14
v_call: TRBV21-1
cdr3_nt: TGTGCCAGCATCCAGGGAAGAGATTGTGAAAAACTGTTTTTT
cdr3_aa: CASIQGRDCEKLFF

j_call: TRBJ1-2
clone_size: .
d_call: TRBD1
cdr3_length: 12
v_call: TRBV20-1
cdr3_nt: TGCAGTGCCGTGACAGGGGAGTATGGCTACACCTTC
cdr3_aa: CSAVTGEYGYTF

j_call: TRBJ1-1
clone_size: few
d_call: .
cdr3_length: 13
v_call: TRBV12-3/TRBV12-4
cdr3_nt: TGTGCCAGCAAGAAACAGGAGAACACTGAAGCTTTCTTT
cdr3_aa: CASKKQENTEAFF

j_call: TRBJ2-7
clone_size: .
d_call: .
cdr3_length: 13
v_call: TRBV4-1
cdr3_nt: TGCGCCAGCAGCCAATACGGCCTCTACGAGCAGTACTTC
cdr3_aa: CASSQYGLYEQYF

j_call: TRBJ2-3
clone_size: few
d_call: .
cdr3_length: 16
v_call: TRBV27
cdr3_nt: TGTGCCAGCAGCGACATCGGAGGGACCCGAACAGATACGCAGTATTTT
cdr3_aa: CASSDIGGTRTDTQYF

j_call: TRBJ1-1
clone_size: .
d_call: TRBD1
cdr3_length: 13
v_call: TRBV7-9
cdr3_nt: TGTGCCAGCAGCCAAGTTACAGGGGGCGAGGCTTTCTTT
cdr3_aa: CASSQVTGGEAFF

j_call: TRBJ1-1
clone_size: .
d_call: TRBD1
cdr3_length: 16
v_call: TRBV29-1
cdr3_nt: TGCAGCGTTGAAGATTGGGCCAGACAGGGAGGGACTGAAGCTTTCTTT
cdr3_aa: CSVEDWARQGGTEAFF

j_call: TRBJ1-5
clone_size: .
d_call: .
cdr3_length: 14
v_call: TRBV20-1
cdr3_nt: TGCAGTGCTGAACCGGACAATCCGGGTCAGCCCCAGCATTTT
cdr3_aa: CSAEPDNPGQPQHF

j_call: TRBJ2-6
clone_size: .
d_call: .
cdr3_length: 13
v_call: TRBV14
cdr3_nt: TGTGCCAGCACGGACTCTGGGGCCAACGTCCTGACTTTC
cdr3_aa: CASTDSGANVLTF

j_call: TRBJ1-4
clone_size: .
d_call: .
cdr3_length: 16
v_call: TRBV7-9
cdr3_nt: TGTGCCAGCAGCTCAAGCTACAGGGATCGAGATGAAAAACTGTTTTTT
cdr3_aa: CASSSSYRDRDEKLFF

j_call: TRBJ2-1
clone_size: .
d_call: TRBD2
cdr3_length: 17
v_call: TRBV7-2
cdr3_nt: TGTGCCAGCAGCTCGACCCCGGACCAGCGGGATTACAATGAGCAGTTCTTC
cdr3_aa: CASSSTPDQRDYNEQFF

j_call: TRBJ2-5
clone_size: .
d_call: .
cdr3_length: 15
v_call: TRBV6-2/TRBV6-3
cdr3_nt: TGTGCCAGCAGTCAATACGGGACCCTGGAAGAGACCCAGTACTTC
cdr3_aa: CASSQYGTLEETQYF

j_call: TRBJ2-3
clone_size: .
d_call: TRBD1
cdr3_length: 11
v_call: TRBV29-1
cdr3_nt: TGCAGCGTGCAGGGGGCAGATACGCAGTATTTT
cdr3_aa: CSVQGADTQYF

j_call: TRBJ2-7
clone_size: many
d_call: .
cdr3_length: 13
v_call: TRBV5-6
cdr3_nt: TGTGCCAGCAGCTTGCGGCGCTCCTACGAGCAGTACTTC
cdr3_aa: CASSLRRSYEQYF

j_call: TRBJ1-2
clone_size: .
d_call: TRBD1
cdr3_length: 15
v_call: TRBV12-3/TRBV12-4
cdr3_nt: TGTGCCAGCAGTTTAAGACAGGGGAGTGCCCGTGGCTACACCTTC
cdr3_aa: CASSLRQGSARGYTF

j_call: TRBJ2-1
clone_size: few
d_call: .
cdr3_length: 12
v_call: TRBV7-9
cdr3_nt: TGTGCCAGCAGCTTAGACTATTCCGTGCAGTTCTTC
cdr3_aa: CASSLDYSVQFF

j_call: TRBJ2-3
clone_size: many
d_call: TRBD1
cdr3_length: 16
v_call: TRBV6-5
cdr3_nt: TGTGCCAGCAGTTACCCTCCGGGACAGGGCACAGATACGCAGTATTTT
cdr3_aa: CASSYPPGQGTDTQYF

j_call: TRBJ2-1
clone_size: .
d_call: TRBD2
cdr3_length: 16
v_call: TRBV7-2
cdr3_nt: TGTGCCAGCAGCTTTCTAGCGGGGGGGCAAGGCAATGAGCAGTTCTTC
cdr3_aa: CASSFLAGGQGNEQFF

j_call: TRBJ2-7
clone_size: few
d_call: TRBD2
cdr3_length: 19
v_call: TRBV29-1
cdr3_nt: TGCAGCGTCTTAGGGAGGGACCCCGAAGTCGGTACGAACTACTACGAGCAGTACTTC
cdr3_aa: CSVLGRDPEVGTNYYEQYF

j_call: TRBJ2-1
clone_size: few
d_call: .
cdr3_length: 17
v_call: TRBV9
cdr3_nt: TGTGCCAGCAGCGTAGGGGGGGCCTCCGGACCCTACAATGAGCAGTTCTTC
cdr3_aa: CASSVGGASGPYNEQFF

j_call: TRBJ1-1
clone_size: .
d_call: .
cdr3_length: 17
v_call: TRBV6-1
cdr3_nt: TGTGCCAGCAGAAAGCGCGGTCCCTGGGGGGGGAACACTGAAGCTTTCTTT
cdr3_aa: CASRKRGPWGGNTEAFF

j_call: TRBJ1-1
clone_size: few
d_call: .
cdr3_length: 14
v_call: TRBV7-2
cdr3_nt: TGTGCCAGCAGCTCGCAATTGGTAGGCACTGAAGCTTTCTTT
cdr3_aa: CASSSQLVGTEAFF

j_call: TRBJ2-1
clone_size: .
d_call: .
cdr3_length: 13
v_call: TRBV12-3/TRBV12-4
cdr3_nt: TGTGCCAGCACCCCCAGGGCCGTCGATGAGCAGTTCTTC
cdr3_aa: CASTPRAVDEQFF

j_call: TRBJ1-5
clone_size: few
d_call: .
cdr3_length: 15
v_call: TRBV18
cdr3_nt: TGTGCCAGCTCCCACTTGGACAGTCCCGGGGAGGCCCAGCATTTT
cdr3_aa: CASSHLDSPGEAQHF